This T cell receptor (beta chain) is drawn from a study of lymphopenia after photon versus proton radiotherapy. Study-wide findings and caveats: Larger post-nadir TCR diversity loss correlated inversely with survival in deceased patients. After lymphocyte nadir, photon-treated repertoires showed oligoclonal expansion, especially CD8+ Temra.

The repertoire was sequenced with immunoSEQ multiplex PCR; TCRdb's copy has only in-frame clones and lacks some. Seen here are over 35,000 clones, 86% observed once, and the top ten hold about a tenth. Germline assignment: CDR1 SGHNT and CDR2 YYREEE (reference sequence). The CDR3 is made up of 13 amino acids. Trimming at V came to 4 bases and at J to 5 bases, leaving 3 bases not matched to a gene. Comments on this clone: What it recognizes is unknown.

The specimen comprised peripheral blood, sampled from a patient treated with proton-based radiotherapy. The chain has TRBV5-4 and TRBJ1-5, with 7 bases identical to TRBD1. The TCR sequence derives from a woman in her 70s with pancreatic cancer. Some clones in this sample may be carry-over from other donors' samples. The CDR3 sequence is CASSPDRDQPQHF. The CDR3 region has the DNA TGTGCCAGCAGCCCCGACAGGGATCAGCCCCAGCATTTT.